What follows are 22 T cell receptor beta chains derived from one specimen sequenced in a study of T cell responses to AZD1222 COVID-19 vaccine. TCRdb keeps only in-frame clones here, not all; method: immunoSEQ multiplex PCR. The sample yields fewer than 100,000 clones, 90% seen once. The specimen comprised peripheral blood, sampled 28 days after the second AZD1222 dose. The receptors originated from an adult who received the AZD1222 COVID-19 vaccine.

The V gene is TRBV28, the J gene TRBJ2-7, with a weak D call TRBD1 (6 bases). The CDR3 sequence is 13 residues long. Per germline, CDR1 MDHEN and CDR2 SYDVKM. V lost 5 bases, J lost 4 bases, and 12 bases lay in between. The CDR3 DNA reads TGTGCCAGCAGTCTTCAGGGGTTTTACGAGCAGTACTTC. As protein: CASSLQGFYEQYF.

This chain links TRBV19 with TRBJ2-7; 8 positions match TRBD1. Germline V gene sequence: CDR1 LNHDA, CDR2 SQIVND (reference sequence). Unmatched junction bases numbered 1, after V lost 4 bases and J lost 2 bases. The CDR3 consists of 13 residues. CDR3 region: CASSTTGAYEQYF. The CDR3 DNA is TGTGCCAGTAGTACGACAGGGGCCTACGAGCAGTACTTC.

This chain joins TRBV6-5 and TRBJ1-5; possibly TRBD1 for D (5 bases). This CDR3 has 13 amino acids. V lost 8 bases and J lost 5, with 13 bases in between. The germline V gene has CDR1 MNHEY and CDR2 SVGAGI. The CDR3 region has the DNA TGTGCCAGCGGGCAGGGTGACCATCAGCCCCAGCATTTT. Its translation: CASGQGDHQPQHF.

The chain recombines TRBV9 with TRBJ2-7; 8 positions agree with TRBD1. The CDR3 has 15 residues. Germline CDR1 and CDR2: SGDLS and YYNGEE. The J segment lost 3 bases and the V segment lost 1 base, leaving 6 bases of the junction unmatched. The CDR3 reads CASSVRPGGGYEQYF. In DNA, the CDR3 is TGTGCCAGCAGCGTAAGGCCAGGGGGCGGCTACGAGCAGTACTTC.

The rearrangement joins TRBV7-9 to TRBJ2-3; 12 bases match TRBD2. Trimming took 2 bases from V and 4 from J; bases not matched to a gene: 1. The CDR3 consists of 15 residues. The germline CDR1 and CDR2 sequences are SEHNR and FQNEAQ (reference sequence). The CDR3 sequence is CASSLLAGGADTQYF. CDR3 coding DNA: TGTGCCAGCAGCTTACTAGCGGGGGGGGCAGATACGCAGTATTTT.

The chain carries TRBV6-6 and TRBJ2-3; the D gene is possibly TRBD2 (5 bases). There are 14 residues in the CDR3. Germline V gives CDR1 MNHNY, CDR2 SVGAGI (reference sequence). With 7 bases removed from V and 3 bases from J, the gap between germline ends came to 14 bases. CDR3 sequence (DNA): TGTGCCAGCACTCCGGACTCAAATACAGATACGCAGTATTTT. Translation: CASTPDSNTDTQYF.

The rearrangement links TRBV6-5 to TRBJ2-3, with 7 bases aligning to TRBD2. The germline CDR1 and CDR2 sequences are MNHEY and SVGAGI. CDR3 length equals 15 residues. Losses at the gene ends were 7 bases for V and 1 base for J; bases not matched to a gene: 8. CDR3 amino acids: CASTEASGGTDTQYF. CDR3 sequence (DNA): TGTGCCAGCACCGAGGCCAGCGGGGGCACAGATACGCAGTATTTT.

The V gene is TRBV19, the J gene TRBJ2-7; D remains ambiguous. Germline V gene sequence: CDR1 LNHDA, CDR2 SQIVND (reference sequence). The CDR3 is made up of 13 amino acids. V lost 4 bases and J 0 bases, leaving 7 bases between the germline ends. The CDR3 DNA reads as TGTGCCAGTAGTAACGTAGGCTCCTACGAGCAGTACTTC. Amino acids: CASSNVGSYEQYF.

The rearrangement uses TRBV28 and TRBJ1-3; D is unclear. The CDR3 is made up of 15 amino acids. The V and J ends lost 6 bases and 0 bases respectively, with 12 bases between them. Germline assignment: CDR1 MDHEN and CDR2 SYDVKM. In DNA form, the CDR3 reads TGTGCCAGCAGGAAACCGGTTGCCTCTGGAAACACCATATATTTT. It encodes CASRKPVASGNTIYF.

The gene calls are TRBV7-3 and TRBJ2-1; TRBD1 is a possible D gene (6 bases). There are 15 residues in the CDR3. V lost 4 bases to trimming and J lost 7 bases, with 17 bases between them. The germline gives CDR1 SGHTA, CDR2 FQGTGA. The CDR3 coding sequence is TGTGCCAGCAGCTCAACAGGGACGGGTGGGAATGAGCAGTTCTTC. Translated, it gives CASSSTGTGGNEQFF.

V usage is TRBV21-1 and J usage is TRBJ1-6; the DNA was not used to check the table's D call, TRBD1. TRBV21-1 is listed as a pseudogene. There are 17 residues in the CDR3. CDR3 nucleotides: TGTGCCAGCAGCACCCAAGTCGGACAGCCTAAGAATTCACCCCTCCACTTT. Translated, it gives CASSTQVGQPKNSPLHF.

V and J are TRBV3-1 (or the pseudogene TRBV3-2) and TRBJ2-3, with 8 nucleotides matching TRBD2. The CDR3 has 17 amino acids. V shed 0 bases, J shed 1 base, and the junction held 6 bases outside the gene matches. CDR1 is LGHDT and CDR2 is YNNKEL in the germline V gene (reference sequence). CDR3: CASSQDSVAGRTDTQYF. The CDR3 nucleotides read TGTGCCAGCAGCCAAGATTCGGTAGCGGGACGCACAGATACGCAGTATTTT.

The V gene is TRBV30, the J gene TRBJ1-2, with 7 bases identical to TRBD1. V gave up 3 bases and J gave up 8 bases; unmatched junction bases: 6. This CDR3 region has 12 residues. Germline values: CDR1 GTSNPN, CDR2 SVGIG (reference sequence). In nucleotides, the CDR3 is TGTGCCTGGAGCCCAGGGGGGGGAGGCTACACCTTC. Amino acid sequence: CAWSPGGGGYTF.

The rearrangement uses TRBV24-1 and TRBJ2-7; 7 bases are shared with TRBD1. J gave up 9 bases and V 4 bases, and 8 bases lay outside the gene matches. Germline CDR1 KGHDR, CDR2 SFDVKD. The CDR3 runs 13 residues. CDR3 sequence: CATSDNGQAGQYF. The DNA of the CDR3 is TGTGCCACCAGTGACAATGGACAGGCGGGGCAGTACTTC.

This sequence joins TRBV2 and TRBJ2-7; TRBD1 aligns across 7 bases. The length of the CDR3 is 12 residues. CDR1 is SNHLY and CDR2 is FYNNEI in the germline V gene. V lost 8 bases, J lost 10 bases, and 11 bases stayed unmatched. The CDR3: CASHGLRGGQYF. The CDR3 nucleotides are TGTGCCAGCCACGGTTTAAGAGGGGGCCAGTACTTC.

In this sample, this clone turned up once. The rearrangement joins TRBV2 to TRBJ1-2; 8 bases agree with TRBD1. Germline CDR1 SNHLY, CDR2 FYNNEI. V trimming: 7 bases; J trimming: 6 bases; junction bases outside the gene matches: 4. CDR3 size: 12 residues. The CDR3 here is CASTLQGDGYTF. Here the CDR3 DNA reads TGTGCCAGCACCCTACAGGGGGATGGCTACACCTTC.

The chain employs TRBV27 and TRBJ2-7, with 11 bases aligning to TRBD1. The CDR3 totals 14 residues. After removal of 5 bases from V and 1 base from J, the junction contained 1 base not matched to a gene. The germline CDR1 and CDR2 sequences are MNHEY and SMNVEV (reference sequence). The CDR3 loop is CASSGDRGSYEQYF. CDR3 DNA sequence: TGTGCCAGCAGTGGGGACAGGGGGTCCTACGAGCAGTACTTC.

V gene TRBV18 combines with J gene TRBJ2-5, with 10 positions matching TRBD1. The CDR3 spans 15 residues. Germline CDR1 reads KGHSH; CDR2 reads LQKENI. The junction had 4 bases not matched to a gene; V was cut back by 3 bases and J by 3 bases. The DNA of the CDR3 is TGTGCCAGCTCACCCGAGACAGGGGGCGAAGAGACCCAGTACTTC. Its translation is CASSPETGGEETQYF.

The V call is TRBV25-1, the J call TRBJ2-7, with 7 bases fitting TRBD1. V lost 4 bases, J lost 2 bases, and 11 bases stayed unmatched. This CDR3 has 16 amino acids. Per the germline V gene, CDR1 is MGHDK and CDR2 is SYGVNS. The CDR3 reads CASSGKGAGDPYEQYF. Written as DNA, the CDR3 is TGTGCCAGCAGTGGCAAGGGGGCAGGGGATCCCTACGAGCAGTACTTC.

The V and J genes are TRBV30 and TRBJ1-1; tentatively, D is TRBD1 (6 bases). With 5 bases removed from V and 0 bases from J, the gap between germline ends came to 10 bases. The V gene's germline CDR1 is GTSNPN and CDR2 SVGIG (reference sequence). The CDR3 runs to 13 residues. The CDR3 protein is CAWRGQLNTEAFF. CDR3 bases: TGTGCCTGGCGAGGACAGCTGAACACTGAAGCTTTCTTT.

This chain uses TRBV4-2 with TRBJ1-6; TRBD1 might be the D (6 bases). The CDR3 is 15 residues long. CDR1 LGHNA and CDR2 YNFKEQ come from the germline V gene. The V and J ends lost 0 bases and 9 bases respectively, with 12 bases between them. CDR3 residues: CASSQDKQGGSPLHF. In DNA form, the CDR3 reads TGTGCCAGCAGCCAAGATAAACAGGGAGGTTCACCCCTCCACTTT.

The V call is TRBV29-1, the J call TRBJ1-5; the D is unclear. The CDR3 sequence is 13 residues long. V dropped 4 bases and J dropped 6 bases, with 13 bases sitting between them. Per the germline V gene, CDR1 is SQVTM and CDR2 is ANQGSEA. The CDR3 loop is CSVAPGSSQPQHF. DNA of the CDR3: TGCAGCGTTGCCCCGGGTTCTAGTCAGCCCCAGCATTTT. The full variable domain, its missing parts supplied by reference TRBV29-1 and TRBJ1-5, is SAVISQKPSRDICQRGTSLTIQCQVDSQVTMMFWYRQQPGQSLTLIATANQGSEATYESGFVIDKFPISRPNLTFSTLTVSNMSPEDSSIYLCSVAPGSSQPQHFGDGTRLSIL.